One and the same sample provided the 17 T cell receptor beta chains below, sequenced in a study of T cells in Graves' hyperthyroidism and ophthalmopathy. There were TCR beta CDR3 regions amplified from RNA transcripts. The HTBI primer set served for first-round RT-PCR of the TCR CDR3. MiXCR, run by TCRdb on the multiplex PCR reads, gives a single entry per CDR3 protein. This sample has 300,000 to 500,000 distinct CDR3 sequences, with roughly an eighth found just once. The material sequenced was blood. The source of these receptors is a man in his fifties with Graves' ophthalmopathy.

This clonotype appeared a few times. With a much larger clone just one base away, this may be a read error. The chain employs TRBV28 and TRBJ2-1; D possibly corresponds to TRBD2 (6 bases). Germline V gene lookup returns CDR1 MDHEN and CDR2 SYDVKM. CDR3 length equals 15 residues. Trimming shortened V by 5 bases and J by 10 bases, and 21 bases separated the two germline ends. DNA for the CDR3: TGTGCCAGCAGTCCCCCCCTTAGGCTAGCGTTCGAGCAGTTCTTC. Translated, it gives CASSPPLRLAFEQFF.

In the case of this clonotype: At one end the junction does not follow the germline gene, possibly because of a read error. V usage is TRBV30 and J usage is TRBJ1-5; maybe TRBD1 (6 bases). The CDR3 covers 13 residues. Germline V lookup: CDR1 GTSNPN, CDR2 SVGIG (reference sequence). CDR3: CAWSVGGLQLQHF. CDR3 DNA: TGTGCCTGGAGTGTAGGGGGGTTGCAGCTCCAGCATTTT.

This clonotype was seen a few times. V gene TRBV6-2 or TRBV6-3 combines with J gene TRBJ2-5; D uncertain. The CDR3 contains 14 residues. Trimming pared 2 bases from V and 0 bases from J, leaving 7 bases between. Germline CDR1 and CDR2: MNHEY and SVGEGT. In DNA form, the CDR3 reads TGTGCCAGCAGTTACCCTGACAACCAAGAGACCCAGTACTTC. Translating gives CASSYPDNQETQYF.

This clonotype was counted many times. The V and J genes are TRBV20-1 and TRBJ2-7; 8 nucleotides line up with TRBD2. The trim removed 1 base at V and 0 bases at J, leaving 14 bases unmatched. This CDR3 contains 18 residues. CDR1 and CDR2 from the germline V gene are DFQATT and SNEGSKA (reference sequence). CDR3 amino acids: CSARVLPEREYFSYEQYF. The CDR3 DNA reads TGCAGTGCTAGAGTTCTCCCTGAGCGGGAGTATTTCTCCTACGAGCAGTACTTC.

V and J are TRBV12-3 or TRBV12-4 and TRBJ2-3; 14 bases are a match to TRBD2. The ends lost 4 bases at V and 8 bases at J; junction bases unmatched: 5. The CDR3 has 15 residues. CDR3 amino acids: CASSSGTSGSVTQYF. The CDR3 nucleotides read TGTGCCAGCAGTTCCGGGACTAGCGGGAGTGTTACGCAGTATTTT.

The sample holds many counts of this clonotype. The chain recombines TRBV5-1 with TRBJ2-7; 11 bases align to TRBD1. CDR1 is SGHRS and CDR2 is YFSETQ in the germline V gene. V shed 4 bases, J shed 3 bases, and the junction held 3 bases outside the gene matches. CDR3 length equals 14 residues. CDR3 nucleotide sequence: TGCGCCAGCAGCGTGGGACAGGGGGGCTACGAGCAGTACTTC. Translated: CASSVGQGGYEQYF.

This clonotype occurred many times. The V call is TRBV5-1, the J call TRBJ2-7; D not certain. The CDR3 runs 14 residues. Per germline, CDR1 SGHRS and CDR2 YFSETQ. V lost 1 base and J 3 bases, leaving 11 bases between the germline ends. In DNA form, the CDR3 reads TGCGCCAGCAGCTTGTTCACGGAGAGCTACGAGCAGTACTTC. Its translation is CASSLFTESYEQYF.

The count of this clonotype is one. This sequence joins TRBV7-2 and TRBJ2-3; D unclear. TRBJ1-5 explains the end of the DNA better; the J call may be wrong. This CDR3 spans 16 amino acids. Germline V gene sequence: CDR1 SGHTA, CDR2 FQGNSA. CDR3 region: CASSSGLAGSTDTQHF. DNA for the CDR3: TGTGCCAGCAGCTCCGGACTAGCGGGTAGCACAGATACGCAGCATTTT.

A few counts support this clonotype. The chain links TRBV20-1 to TRBJ2-7, with a weak D call TRBD1 (6 bases). V was clipped by 0 bases and J by 6 bases, with 18 bases between them. The CDR3 sequence is 15 residues long. Per the germline V gene, CDR1 is DFQATT and CDR2 is SNEGSKA (reference sequence). This CDR3 reads CSAREEAGEYGEQYF. CDR3 coding DNA: TGCAGTGCTAGAGAAGAGGCAGGGGAATATGGCGAGCAGTACTTC.

This clonotype was found many times. The gene calls are TRBV5-1 and TRBJ2-5; TRBD1 or TRBD2 may be the D gene (5 bases each). The germline V gene has CDR1 SGHRS and CDR2 YFSETQ. The CDR3 totals 16 residues. Trimming left V 0 bases short and J 1 base short, with 13 bases between. CDR3 protein: CASSLGRDRVQETQYF. The CDR3 nucleotides are TGCGCCAGCAGCTTGGGCCGGGACCGAGTCCAAGAGACCCAGTACTTC.

V usage is TRBV24-1 and J usage is TRBJ2-2, with TRBD2 as a possible D gene (6 bases). The CDR3 length is 16 residues. V gave up 1 base and J gave up 6 bases, with 14 bases separating them. Germline V gene sequence: CDR1 KGHDR, CDR2 SFDVKD. The CDR3 nucleotides are TGTGCCACCAGTGATTTCGGAGGGCAGTCGGCCGGGGAGCTGTTTTTT. It translates to CATSDFGGQSAGELFF.

This clonotype has a count of ten or more. Its ends do not fully match the called genes, so a read error is possible. The genes are TRBV5-1 and TRBJ2-3; TRBD2 matches at 14 bases. Germline CDR1 SGHRS, CDR2 YFSETQ. The CDR3 sequence is 16 residues long. CDR3: CASSPGLAGGTDTQYF. The CDR3 bases are TGTGCTAGCAGCCCGGGACTAGCGGGGGGCACAGATACGCAGTATTTT.

The sample holds a few counts of this clonotype. V and J are TRBV29-1 and TRBJ1-2, with D possibly TRBD1 on 6 matching bases. V was trimmed by 7 bases and J by 4 bases, leaving 19 bases between them. This CDR3 has 14 amino acids. Germline loops: CDR1 SQVTM, CDR2 ANQGSEA. CDR3 sequence reads: CSGKVSGASYGYTF. The CDR3 DNA is TGCAGCGGCAAGGTCTCGGGGGCTAGCTATGGCTACACCTTC.

CDR3 loop: CSVDTGSTNEKLFF. CDR3 DNA sequence: TGCAGCGTTGATACGGGTTCAACTAATGAAAAACTGTTTTTT. The chain uses TRBV29-1 and TRBJ1-4; no clear D. Germline V lookup: CDR1 SQVTM, CDR2 ANQGSEA. The ends were cut back, 3 bases at V and 0 bases at J, with 8 bases in the middle. This CDR3 is built from 14 residues. Full variable domain (missing parts from reference TRBV29-1 and TRBJ1-4): SAVISQKPSRDICQRGTSLTIQCQVDSQVTMMFWYRQQPGQSLTLIATANQGSEATYESGFVIDKFPISRPNLTFSTLTVSNMSPEDSSIYLCSVDTGSTNEKLFFGSGTQLSVL.

On this clonotype itself: This sequence may be a read error, since a much larger clone differs from it by one base. The chain links TRBV20-1 to TRBJ2-7; 14 bases fit TRBD2. Germline V gives CDR1 DFQATT, CDR2 SNEGSKA (reference sequence). This CDR3 is built from 14 residues. The V and J ends lost 1 base and 4 bases, in that order; junction bases with no gene match: 0. CDR3 nucleotide sequence: TGCAGTGCTAGAGGGACTAGCGGGAGGTACGAGCAGTACTTC. Protein: CSARGTSGRYEQYF.

This clonotype has at least ten counts. The gene calls are TRBV20-1 and TRBJ1-1; 7 bases are shared with TRBD1. The V gene's germline CDR1 is DFQATT and CDR2 SNEGSKA (reference sequence). V was pared by 5 bases and J by 4 bases, with 7 bases of the junction left unmatched. CDR3 length equals 13 residues. CDR3 protein: CSAPNRGVTEAFF. DNA for the CDR3: TGCAGTGCTCCAAACAGGGGCGTCACTGAAGCTTTCTTT.

There are many counts of this clonotype. The rearrangement joins TRBV6-1 to TRBJ2-1; TRBD2 matches at 11 bases. The germline V gene has CDR1 MNHNS and CDR2 SASEGT. The CDR3 is made up of 14 amino acids. V dropped 7 bases and J dropped 5; count of bases not matched to a gene: 4. DNA of the CDR3: TGTGCCAGCAAGGGACTAGCGGACCACAATGAGCAGTTCTTC. Translating gives CASKGLADHNEQFF.